This TCR beta chain was sequenced in a study of blood T cells in healthy people across ages. Whole-study results and caveats: While age rose, TCR beta diversity per million T cells dropped in a roughly linear way. TCR beta diversity tracked closely with naive T cell percentage.

Extraction of total RNA produced a minimum of 5.5 micrograms from each sample. On this clonotype: No antigen is known for it.

Then a second PCR, running roughly 7 to 12 cycles, was carried out with a sample-barcoded 5' primer and a J-beta primer mix. CDR3-containing paired-end reads numbering at least 2.5 million came from each sample. In TCRdb, the 5' RACE reads were re-called with MiXCR into one record per CDR3 protein. This repertoire shows more than 450,000 distinct CDR3 sequences, about 27% found once; its top ten account for 3% to 4%. The sample also formed part of further work on T cells of mothers and their children.

Sequencing was performed on blood. This receptor was taken from a boy between 2 and 10 years old in good health.

The CDR3 here is CASSTSGSSHITDTQYF. The DNA for the CDR3 is TGTGCCAGCAGTACTAGCGGGAGTTCCCATATCACAGATACGCAGTATTTT. V is TRBV12-3 or TRBV12-4 and J is TRBJ2-3; 11 nucleotides line up with TRBD2. This CDR3 region has 17 residues. Unmatched junction bases numbered 9, after V lost 5 bases and J lost 2 bases.